This T cell receptor (beta chain) was documented in a study of T-cell reconstitution after alpha-beta-depleted transplantation in children. CDR3 length: 15 residues. V gave up 7 bases and J gave up 0 bases, with 10 bases separating them. The germline CDR1 and CDR2 sequences are MNHNS and SASEGT. This clonotype was counted ten times or more. Unique molecular identifiers were incorporated when the TCRbeta library was constructed. TCRdb re-called the PCR reads with MiXCR, one entry per CDR3 protein. Of 190,000 or so distinct CDR3 sequences listed, 6.5% to 7.5% are singletons. This sample comprised PBMCs from the stem cell graft donor, obtained from the stem cell graft. The V and J genes are TRBV6-1 and TRBJ2-6; D not certain. The clonotype comes from a human donor who donated a stem cell graft to a child with Wiskott-Aldrich syndrome. The CDR3: CASTPSLSGANVLTF. The DNA of the CDR3 is TGTGCCAGCACACCCTCCCTCTCTGGGGCCAACGTCCTGACTTTC.